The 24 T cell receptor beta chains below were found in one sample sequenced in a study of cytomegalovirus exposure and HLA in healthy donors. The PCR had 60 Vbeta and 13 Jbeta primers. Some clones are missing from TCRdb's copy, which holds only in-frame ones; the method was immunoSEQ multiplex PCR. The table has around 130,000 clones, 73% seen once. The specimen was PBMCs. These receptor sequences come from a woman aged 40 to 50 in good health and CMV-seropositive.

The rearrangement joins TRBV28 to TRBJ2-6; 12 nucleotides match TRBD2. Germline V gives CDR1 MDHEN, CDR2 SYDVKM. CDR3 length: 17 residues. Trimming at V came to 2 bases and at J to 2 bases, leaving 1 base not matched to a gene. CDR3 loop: CASSLPSGGAGANVLTF. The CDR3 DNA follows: TGTGCCAGCAGTTTACCTAGCGGGGGGGCTGGGGCCAACGTCCTGACTTTC.

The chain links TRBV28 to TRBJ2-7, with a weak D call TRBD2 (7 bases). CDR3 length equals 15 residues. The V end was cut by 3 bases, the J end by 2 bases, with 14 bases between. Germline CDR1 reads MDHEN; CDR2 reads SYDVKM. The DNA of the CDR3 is TGTGCCAGCAGTTTTGGGGGCGCGGGAGCCTACGAGCAGTACTTC. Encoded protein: CASSFGGAGAYEQYF.

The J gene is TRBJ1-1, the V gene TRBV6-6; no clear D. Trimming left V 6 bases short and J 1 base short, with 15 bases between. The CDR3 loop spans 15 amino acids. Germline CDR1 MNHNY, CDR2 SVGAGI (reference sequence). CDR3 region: CASSPLQRANTEAFF. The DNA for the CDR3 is TGTGCCAGCAGCCCGCTACAGAGAGCGAACACTGAAGCTTTCTTT.

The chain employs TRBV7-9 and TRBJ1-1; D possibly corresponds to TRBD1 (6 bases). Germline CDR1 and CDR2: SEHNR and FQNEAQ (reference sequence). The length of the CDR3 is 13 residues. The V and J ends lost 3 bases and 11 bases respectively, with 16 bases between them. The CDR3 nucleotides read TGTGCCAGCAGCTTCACAATACAGGGAGAGGCTTTCTTT. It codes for CASSFTIQGEAFF.

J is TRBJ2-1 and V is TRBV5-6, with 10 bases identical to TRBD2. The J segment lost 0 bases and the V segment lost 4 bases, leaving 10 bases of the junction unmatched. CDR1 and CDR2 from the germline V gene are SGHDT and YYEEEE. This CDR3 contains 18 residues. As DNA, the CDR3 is TGTGCCAGCAGCCTACGGACTAGCGGCATAGGCTCCTACAATGAGCAGTTCTTC. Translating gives CASSLRTSGIGSYNEQFF.

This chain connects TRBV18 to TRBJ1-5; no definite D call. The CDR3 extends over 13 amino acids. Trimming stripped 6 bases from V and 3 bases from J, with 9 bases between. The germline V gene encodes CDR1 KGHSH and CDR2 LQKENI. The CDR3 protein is CASSRSDNQPQHF. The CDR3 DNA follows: TGTGCCAGCTCCCGCAGCGACAATCAGCCCCAGCATTTT.

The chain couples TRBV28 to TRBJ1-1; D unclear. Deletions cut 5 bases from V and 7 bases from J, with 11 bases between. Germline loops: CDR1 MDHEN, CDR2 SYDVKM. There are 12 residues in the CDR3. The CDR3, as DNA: TGTGCCAGCAGTGAACAGCCGATTGAAGCTTTCTTT. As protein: CASSEQPIEAFF.

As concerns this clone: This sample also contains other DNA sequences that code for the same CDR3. In DNA, the CDR3 is TGTGCCAGTTCCCTCACAGATACGCAGTATTTT. This sequence encodes CASSLTDTQYF. This rearrangement joins TRBV19 to TRBJ2-3; D is ambiguous. Looked up from germline, CDR1 is LNHDA and CDR2 is SQIVND (reference sequence). The CDR3 runs to 11 residues. V gave up 8 bases and J gave up 2 bases, with 5 bases separating them.

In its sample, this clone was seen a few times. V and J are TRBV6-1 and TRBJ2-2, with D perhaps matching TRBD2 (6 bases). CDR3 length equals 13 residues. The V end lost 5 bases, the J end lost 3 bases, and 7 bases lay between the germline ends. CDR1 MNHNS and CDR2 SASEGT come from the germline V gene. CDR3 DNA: TGTGCCAGCAGTTGGGGGGACACCGGGGAGCTGTTTTTT. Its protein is CASSWGDTGELFF.

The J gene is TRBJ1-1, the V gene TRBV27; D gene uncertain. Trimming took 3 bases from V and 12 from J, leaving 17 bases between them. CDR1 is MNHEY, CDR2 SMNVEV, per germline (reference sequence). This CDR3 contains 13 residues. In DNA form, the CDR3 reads TGTGCCAGCAGTTTTGGGCAGGCCCAAGAGACTTTCTTT. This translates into CASSFGQAQETFF.

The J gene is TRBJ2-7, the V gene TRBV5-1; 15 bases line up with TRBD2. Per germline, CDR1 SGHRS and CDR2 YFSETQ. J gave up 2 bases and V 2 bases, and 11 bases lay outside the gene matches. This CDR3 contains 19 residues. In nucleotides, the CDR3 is TGCGCCAGCAGCTTATATCGGACTAGCGGGGGGGCAAACCCCTACGAGCAGTACTTC. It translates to CASSLYRTSGGANPYEQYF.

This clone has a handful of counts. The CDR3 sequence: CARSPWTSGFKEELFF. CDR3 DNA: TGTGCCAGAAGCCCCTGGACTAGCGGGTTTAAGGAGGAGCTGTTTTTT. The chain carries TRBV5-3 and TRBJ2-2, with 11 positions matching TRBD2. TRBV5-3 is designated an ORF whose function remains uncertain. This CDR3 comprises 16 residues. Trimming cost V 4 bases and J 10 bases; bases outside gene matches: 12.

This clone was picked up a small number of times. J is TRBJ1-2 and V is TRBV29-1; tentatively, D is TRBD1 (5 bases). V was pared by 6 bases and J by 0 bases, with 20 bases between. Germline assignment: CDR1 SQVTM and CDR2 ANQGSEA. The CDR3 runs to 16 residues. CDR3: CSVEIRSGLTNYGYTF. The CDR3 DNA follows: TGCAGCGTGGAAATCCGTTCGGGACTGACTAACTATGGCTACACCTTC.

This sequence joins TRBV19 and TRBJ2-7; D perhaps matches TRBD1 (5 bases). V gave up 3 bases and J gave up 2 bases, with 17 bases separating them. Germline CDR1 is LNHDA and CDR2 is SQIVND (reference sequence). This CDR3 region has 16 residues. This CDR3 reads CASSIGGRATAYEQYF. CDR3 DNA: TGTGCCAGTAGTATTGGTGGCAGGGCGACCGCCTACGAGCAGTACTTC.

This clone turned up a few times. This chain's CDR3 is CASSTRDLGNSPLHF. As DNA, the CDR3 is TGTGCCAGCAGTACTCGGGACTTAGGAAATTCACCCCTCCACTTT. The chain employs TRBV6-5 and TRBJ1-6; a possible D gene is TRBD1 (5 bases). The CDR3 covers 15 residues. V was trimmed by 5 bases and J by 7 bases, leaving 15 bases between them. CDR1 is MNHEY and CDR2 is SVGAGI in the germline V gene.

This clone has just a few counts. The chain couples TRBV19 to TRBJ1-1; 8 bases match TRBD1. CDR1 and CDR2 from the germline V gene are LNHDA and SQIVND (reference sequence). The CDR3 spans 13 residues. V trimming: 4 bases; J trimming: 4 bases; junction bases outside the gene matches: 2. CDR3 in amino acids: CASSNGQGTEAFF. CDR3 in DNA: TGTGCCAGTAGTAACGGACAGGGCACTGAAGCTTTCTTT.

The CDR3 region is CASSPLRAGGISETQYF. DNA for the CDR3: TGTGCCAGCTCACCGCTAAGAGCGGGGGGGATCTCGGAGACCCAGTACTTC. V gene TRBV18 combines with J gene TRBJ2-5; 10 bases agree with TRBD2. The junction had 12 bases not matched to a gene; V was cut back by 3 bases and J by 5 bases. CDR1 KGHSH and CDR2 LQKENI come from the germline V gene. CDR3 length equals 17 residues.

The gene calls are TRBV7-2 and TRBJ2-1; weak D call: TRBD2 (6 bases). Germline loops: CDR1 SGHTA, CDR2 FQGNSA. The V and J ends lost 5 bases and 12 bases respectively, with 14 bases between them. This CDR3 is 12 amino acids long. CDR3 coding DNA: TGTGCCAGCAGCCTACCGGGACTTGGGCAGTTCTTC. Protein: CASSLPGLGQFF.

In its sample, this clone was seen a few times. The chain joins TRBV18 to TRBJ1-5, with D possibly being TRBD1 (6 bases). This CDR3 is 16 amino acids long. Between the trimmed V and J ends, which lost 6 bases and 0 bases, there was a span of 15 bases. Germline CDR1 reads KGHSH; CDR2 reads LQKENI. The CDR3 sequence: CASSSGAGLSNQPQHF. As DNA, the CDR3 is TGTGCCAGCTCGTCAGGGGCAGGGCTTAGCAATCAGCCCCAGCATTTT. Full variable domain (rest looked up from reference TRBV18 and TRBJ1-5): NAGVMQNPRHLVRRRGQEARLRCSPMKGHSHVYWYRQLPEEGLKFMVYLQKENIIDESGMPKERFSAEFPKEGPSILRIQQVVRGDSAAYFCASSSGAGLSNQPQHFGDGTRLSIL.

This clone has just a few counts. This chain's CDR3 is CASSLRDTNYEQYF. DNA of the CDR3: TGTGCCAGCAGCCTCCGGGACACCAACTACGAGCAGTACTTC. The chain is built from TRBV28 and TRBJ2-7; possibly TRBD1 for D (6 bases). The germline V and J ends were trimmed by 6 bases and 3 bases, with 15 bases remaining between them. From germline, CDR1 is MDHEN and CDR2 SYDVKM. This CDR3 has 14 amino acids.

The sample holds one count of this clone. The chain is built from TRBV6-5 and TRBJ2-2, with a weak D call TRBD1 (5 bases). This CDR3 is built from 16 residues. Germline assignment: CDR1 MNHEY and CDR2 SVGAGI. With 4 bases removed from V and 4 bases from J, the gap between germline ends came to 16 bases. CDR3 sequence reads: CASSFDTRQFTGELFF. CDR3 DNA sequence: TGTGCCAGCAGTTTCGATACCAGACAGTTCACCGGGGAGCTGTTTTTT.

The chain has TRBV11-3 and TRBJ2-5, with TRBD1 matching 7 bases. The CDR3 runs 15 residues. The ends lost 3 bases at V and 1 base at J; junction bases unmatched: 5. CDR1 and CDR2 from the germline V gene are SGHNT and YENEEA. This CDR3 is CASSFGTGAQETQYF. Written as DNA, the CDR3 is TGTGCCAGCAGCTTTGGTACAGGGGCCCAAGAGACCCAGTACTTC.

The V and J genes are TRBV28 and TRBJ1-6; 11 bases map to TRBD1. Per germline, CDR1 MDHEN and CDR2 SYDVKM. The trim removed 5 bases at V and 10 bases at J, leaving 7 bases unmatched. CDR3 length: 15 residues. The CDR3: CASSRTGGGQSPLHF. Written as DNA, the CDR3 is TGTGCCAGCAGTCGGACAGGGGGCGGACAGTCACCCCTCCACTTT.

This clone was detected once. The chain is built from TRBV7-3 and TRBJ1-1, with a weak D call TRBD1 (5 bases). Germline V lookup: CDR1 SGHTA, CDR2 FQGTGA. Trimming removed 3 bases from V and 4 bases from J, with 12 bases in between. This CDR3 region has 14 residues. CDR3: CASSLGGTGTEAFF. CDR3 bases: TGTGCCAGCAGCTTGGGAGGGACCGGCACTGAAGCTTTCTTT.